This TCR beta chain emerged from a study of cytomegalovirus exposure and HLA in healthy donors. Study-level points and caveats: Presence/absence comparisons presumed near-even sequencing depth among donors. Three of the chains that were CMV-associated were confirmed in vitro to be specific for CMV antigens. Follow-up analysis found HLA locus-dependent TCR association rates, highest for DRB1 and lowest for HLA-C. TCR beta sequences reportedly predicted most subjects' HLA-A and HLA-B alleles accurately.

The PCR was carried out with 60 Vbeta primers and 13 Jbeta primers. Only in-frame clones appear in the TCRdb table, and some are missing; sequencing was by immunoSEQ multiplex PCR. This table has 150,000 to 200,000 clones, 60% to 85% appearing once. A note on this clone: What it binds is unknown.

This CDR3 is 16 amino acids long. Trimming at V came to 0 bases and at J to 5 bases, leaving 4 bases not matched to a gene. In germline, CDR1 is MNHEY, CDR2 SVGAGI. This clonotype was obtained from a middle-aged man in good health and CMV-seronegative. The V and J genes are TRBV6-5 and TRBJ2-7, with 13 bases that match TRBD2. Source material: PBMCs. CDR3 sequence (DNA): TGTGCCAGCAGTTACTCGAGACTAGCGGGAGGACACGAGCAGTACTTC. Amino acids: CASSYSRLAGGHEQYF.